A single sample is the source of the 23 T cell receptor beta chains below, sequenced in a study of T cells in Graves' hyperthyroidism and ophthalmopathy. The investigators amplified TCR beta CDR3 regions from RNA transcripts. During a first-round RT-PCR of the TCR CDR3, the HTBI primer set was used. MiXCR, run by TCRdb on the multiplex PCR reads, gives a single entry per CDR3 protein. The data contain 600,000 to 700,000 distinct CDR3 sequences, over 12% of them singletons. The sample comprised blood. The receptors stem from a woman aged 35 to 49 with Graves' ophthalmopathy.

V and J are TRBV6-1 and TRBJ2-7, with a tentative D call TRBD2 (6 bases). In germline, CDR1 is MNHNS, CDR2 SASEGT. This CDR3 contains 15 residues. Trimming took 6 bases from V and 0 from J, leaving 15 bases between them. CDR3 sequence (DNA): TGTGCCAGCAGGGAAAATCCGGGAGCCTCCTACGAGCAGTACTTC. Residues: CASRENPGASYEQYF.

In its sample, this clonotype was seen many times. The CDR3 is CAWSALAKNIQYF. CDR3 coding DNA: TGTGCCTGGAGTGCACTAGCCAAAAACATTCAGTACTTC. The chain has TRBV30 and TRBJ2-4; D gene ambiguous. Trimming stripped 1 base from V and 0 bases from J, with 4 bases between. The germline gives CDR1 GTSNPN, CDR2 SVGIG (reference sequence). There are 13 residues in the CDR3. The full variable domain, rest sourced from reference TRBV30 and TRBJ2-4, is SQTIHQWPATLVQPVGSPLSLECTVEGTSNPNLYWYRQAAGRGLQLLFYSVGIGQISSEVPQNLSASRPQDRQFILSSKKLLLSDSGFYLCAWSALAKNIQYFGAGTRLSVL.

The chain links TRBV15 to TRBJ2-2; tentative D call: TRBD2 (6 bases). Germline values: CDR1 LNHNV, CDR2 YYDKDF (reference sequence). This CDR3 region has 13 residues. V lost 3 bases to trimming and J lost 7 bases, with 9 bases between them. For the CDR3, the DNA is TGTGCCACCAGCAGGCGGAGGGACGGGGAGCTGTTTTTT. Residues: CATSRRRDGELFF.

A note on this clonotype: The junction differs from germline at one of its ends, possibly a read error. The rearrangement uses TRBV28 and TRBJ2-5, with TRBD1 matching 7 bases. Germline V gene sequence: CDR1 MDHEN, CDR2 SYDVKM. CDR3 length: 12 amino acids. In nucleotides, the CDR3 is TGTACCAGCAGTCAGACAGGGGAGACCCAGTACTTC. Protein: CTSSQTGETQYF.

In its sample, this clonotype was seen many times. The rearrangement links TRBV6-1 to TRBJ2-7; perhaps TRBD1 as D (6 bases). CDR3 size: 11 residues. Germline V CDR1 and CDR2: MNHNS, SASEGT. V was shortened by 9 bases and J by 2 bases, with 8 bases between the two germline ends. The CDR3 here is CASRDTYEQYF. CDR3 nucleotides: TGTGCCAGTCGGGACACCTACGAGCAGTACTTC.

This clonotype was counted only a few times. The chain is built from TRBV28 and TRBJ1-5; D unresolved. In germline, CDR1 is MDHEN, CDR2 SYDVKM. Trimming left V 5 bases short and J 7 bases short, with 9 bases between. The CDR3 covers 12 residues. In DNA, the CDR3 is TGTGCCAGCAGTAGCGGGTTCCAGCCCCAGCATTTT. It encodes CASSSGFQPQHF.

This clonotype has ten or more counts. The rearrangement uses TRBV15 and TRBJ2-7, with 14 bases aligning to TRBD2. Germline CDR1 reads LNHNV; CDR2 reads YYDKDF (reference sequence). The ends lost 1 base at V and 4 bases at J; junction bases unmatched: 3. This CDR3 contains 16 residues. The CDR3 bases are TGTGCCACCAGCAGAGGGGGACTAGCGGGAGTTTACGAGCAGTACTTC. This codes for CATSRGGLAGVYEQYF.

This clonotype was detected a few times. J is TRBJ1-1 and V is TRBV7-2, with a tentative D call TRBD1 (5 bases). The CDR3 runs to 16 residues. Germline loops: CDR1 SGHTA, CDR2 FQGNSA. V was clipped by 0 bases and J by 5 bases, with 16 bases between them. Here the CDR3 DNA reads TGTGCCAGCAGCTTAGCCCACCCACAAGCAGGGACTGAAGCTTTCTTT. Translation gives CASSLAHPQAGTEAFF.

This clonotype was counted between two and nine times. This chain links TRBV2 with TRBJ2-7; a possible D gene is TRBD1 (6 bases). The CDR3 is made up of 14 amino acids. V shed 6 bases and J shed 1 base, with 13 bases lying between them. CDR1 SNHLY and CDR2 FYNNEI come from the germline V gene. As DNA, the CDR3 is TGTGCCAGCAGGGATCAGGGGTCGTCCTACGAGCAGTACTTC. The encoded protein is CASRDQGSSYEQYF.

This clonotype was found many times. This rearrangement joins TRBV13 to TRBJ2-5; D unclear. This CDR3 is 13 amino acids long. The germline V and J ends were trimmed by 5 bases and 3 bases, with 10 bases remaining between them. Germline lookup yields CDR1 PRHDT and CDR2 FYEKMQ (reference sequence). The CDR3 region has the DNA TGTGCCAGCAGCACACGAAAGAAAGAGACCCAGTACTTC. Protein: CASSTRKKETQYF. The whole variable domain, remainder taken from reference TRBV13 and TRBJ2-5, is AAGVIQSPRHLIKEKRETATLKCYPIPRHDTVYWYQQGPGQDPQFLISFYEKMQSDKGSIPDRFSAQQFSDYHSELNMSSLELGDSALYFCASSTRKKETQYFGPGTRLLVL.

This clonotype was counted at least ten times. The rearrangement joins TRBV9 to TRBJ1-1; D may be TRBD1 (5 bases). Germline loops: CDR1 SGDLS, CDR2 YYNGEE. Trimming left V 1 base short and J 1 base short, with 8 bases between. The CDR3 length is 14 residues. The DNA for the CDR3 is TGTGCCAGCAGCGTAATGGGGGAGAACACTGAAGCTTTCTTT. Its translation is CASSVMGENTEAFF.

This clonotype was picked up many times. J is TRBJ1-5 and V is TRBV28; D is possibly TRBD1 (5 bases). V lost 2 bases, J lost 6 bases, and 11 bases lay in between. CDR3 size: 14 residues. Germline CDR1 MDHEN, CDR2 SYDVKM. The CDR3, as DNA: TGTGCCAGCAGTTTAGGGGACTTCGGTCAGCCCCAGCATTTT. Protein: CASSLGDFGQPQHF. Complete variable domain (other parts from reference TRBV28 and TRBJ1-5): DVKVTQSSRYLVKRTGEKVFLECVQDMDHENMFWYRQDPGLGLRLIYFSYDVKMKEKGDIPEGYSVSREKKERFSLILESASTNQTSMYLCASSLGDFGQPQHFGDGTRLSIL.

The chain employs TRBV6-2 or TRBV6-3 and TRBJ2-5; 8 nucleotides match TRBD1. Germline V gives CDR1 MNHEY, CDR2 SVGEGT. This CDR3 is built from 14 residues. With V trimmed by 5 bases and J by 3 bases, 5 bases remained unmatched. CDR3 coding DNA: TGTGCCAGCAGTCGCCCGGACAGGGAAGAGACCCAGTACTTC. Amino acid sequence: CASSRPDREETQYF.

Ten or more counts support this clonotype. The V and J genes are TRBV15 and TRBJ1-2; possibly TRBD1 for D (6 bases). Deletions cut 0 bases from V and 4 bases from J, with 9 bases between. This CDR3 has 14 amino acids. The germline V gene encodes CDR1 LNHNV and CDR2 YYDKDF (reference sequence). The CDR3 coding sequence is TGTGCCACCAGCAGAGACACGGACAGCTATGGCTACACCTTC. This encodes CATSRDTDSYGYTF.

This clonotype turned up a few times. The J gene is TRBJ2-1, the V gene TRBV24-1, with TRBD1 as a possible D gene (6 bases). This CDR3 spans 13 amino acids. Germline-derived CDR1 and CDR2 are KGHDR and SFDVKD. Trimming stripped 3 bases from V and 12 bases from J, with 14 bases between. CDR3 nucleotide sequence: TGTGCCACCAGTGATGGCCGTTTAGGGGGGCAGTTCTTC. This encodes CATSDGRLGGQFF.

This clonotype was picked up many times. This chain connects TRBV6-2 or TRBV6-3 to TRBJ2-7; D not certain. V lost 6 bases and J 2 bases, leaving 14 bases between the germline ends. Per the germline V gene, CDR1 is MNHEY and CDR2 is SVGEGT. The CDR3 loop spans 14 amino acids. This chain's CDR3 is CASRASTDPYEQYF. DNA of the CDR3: TGTGCCAGCAGGGCGAGCACAGACCCCTACGAGCAGTACTTC.

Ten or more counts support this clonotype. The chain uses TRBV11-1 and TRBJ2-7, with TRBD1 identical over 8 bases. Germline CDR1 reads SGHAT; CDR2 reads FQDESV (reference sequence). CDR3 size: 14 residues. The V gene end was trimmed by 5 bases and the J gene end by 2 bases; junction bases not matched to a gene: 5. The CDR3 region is CASSADRGPYEQYF. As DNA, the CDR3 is TGTGCCAGCAGCGCCGACAGGGGACCCTACGAGCAGTACTTC.

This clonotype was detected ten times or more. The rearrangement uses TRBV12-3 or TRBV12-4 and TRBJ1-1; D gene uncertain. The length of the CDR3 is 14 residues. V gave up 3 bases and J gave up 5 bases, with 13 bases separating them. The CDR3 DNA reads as TGTGCCAGCAGTTTTGGGTTGGAGTGGACTGAAGCTTTCTTT. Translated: CASSFGLEWTEAFF.

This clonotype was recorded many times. The CDR3 reads CATSEEDGPNTGELFF. CDR3 nucleotide sequence: TGTGCCACCAGTGAAGAAGACGGCCCAAACACCGGGGAGCTGTTTTTT. This chain links TRBV24-1 with TRBJ2-2; no clear D. Germline CDR1 is KGHDR and CDR2 is SFDVKD. Deletions cut 4 bases from V and 2 bases from J, with 13 bases between. The CDR3 extends over 16 amino acids.

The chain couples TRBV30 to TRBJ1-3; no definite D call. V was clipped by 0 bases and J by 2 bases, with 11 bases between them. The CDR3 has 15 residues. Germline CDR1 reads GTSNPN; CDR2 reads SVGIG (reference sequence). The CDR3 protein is CAWSVGQAAGNTIYF. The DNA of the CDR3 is TGTGCCTGGAGTGTAGGGCAGGCTGCTGGAAACACCATATATTTT.

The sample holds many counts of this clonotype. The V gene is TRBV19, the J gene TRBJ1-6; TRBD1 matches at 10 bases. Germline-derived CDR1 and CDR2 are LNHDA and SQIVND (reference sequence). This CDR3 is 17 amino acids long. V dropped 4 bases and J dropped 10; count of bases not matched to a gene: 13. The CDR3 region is CASSTHKTGGLRSPLHF. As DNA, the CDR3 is TGTGCCAGTAGTACCCACAAGACAGGGGGCTTAAGATCACCCCTCCACTTT.

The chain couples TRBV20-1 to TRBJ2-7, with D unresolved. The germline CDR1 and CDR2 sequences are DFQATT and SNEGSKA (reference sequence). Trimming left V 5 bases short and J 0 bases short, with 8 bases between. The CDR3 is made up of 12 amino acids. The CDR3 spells CSARKASYEQYF. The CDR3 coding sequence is TGCAGTGCTCGGAAGGCCTCCTACGAGCAGTACTTC.

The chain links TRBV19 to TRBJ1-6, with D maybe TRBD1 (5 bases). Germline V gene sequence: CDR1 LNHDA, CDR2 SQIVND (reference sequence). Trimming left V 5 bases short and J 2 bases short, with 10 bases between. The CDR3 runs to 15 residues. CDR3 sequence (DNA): TGTGCCAGTAGTGGTCAGGGCGCCTATAATTCACCCCTCCACTTT. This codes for CASSGQGAYNSPLHF.